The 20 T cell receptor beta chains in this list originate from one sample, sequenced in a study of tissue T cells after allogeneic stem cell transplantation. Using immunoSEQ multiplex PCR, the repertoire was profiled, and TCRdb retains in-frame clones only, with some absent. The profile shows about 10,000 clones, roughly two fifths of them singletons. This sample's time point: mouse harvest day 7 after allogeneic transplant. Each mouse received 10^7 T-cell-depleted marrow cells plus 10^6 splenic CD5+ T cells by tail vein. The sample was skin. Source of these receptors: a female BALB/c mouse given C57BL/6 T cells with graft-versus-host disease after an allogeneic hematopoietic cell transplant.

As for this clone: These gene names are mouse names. CDR3 in amino acids: CASSKLGGRGEQYF. Incomplete CDR3 DNA: TGTGCCAGCAGTAAGCTGGGGGGGCGAGGGGAACAGTAC. The gene calls are TRBV19 and TRBJ2-7, with 10 bases identical to TRBD2. The CDR3 is cut off 1 residue early in the read; its end comes from the germline J gene. Trimming at V came to 3 bases and at J to 7 bases, leaving 7 bases not matched to a gene. The CDR3 sequence is 14 residues long. Germline V gene lookup returns CDR1 FNHDT and CDR2 SITEND (reference sequence).

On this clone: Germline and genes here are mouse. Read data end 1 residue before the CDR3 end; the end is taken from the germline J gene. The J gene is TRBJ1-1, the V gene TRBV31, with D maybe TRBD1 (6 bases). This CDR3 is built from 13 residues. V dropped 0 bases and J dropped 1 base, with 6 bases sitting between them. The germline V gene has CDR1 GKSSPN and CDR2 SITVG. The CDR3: CAWSLQGNTEVFF. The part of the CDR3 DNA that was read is TGTGCCTGGAGTCTACAGGGGAACACAGAAGTCTTC. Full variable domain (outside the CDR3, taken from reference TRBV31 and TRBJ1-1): AQTIHQWPVAEIKAVGSPLSLGCTIKGKSSPNLYWYWQATGGTLQQLFYSITVGQVESVVQLNLSASRPKDDQFILSTEKLLLSHSGFYLCAWSLQGNTEVFFGKGTRLTVV.

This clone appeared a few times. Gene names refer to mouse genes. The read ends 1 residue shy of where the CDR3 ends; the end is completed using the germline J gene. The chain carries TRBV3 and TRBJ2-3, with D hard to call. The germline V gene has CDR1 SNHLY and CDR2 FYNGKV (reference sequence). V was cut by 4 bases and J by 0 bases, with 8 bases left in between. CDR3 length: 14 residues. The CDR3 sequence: CASSSGSSAETLYF. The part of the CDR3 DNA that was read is TGTGCCAGCAGCTCCGGATCTAGTGCAGAAACGCTGTAT.

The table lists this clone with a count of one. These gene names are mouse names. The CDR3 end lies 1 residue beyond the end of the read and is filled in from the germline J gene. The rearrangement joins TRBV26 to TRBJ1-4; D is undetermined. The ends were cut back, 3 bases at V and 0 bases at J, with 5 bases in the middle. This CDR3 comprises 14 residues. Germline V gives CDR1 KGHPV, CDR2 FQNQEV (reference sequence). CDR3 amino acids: CASSLYISNERLFF. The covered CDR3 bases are TGTGCCAGCAGTCTTTACATTTCCAACGAAAGATTATTT.

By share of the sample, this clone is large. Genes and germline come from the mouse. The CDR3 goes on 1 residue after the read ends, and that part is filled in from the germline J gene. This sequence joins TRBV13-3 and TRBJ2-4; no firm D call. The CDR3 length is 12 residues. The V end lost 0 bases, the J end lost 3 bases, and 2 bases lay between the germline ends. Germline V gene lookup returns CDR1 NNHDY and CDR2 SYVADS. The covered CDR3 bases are TGTGCCAGCAGTGATGGACAAAACACCTTGTAC. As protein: CASSDGQNTLY. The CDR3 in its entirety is CASSDGQNTLYF.

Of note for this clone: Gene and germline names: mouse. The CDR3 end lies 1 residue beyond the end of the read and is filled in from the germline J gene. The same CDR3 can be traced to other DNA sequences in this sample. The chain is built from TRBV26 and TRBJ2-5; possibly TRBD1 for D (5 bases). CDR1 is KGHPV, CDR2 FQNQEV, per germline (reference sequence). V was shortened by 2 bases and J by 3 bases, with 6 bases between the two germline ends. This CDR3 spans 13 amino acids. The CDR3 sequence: CASSLGQQDTQYF. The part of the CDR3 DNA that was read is TGTGCCAGCAGTCTGGGACAACAAGACACCCAGTAC.

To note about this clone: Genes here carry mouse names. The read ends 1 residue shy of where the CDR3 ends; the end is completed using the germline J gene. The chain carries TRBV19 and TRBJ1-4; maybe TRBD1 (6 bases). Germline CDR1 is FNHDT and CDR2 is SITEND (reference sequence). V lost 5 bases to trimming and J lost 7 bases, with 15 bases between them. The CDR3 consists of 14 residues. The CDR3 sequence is CASSPGQPVERLFF. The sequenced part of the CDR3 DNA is TGTGCCAGCAGCCCGGGACAACCAGTCGAAAGATTATTT.

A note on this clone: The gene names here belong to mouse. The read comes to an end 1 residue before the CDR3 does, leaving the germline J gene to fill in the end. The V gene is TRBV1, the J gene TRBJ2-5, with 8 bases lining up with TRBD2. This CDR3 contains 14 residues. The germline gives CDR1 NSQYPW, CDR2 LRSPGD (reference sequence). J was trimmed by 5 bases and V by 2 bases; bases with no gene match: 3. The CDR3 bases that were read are TGCACCTGCAGTGCAAGGGACTGGAGAGACACCCAGTAC. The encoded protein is CTCSARDWRDTQY. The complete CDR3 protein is CTCSARDWRDTQYF.

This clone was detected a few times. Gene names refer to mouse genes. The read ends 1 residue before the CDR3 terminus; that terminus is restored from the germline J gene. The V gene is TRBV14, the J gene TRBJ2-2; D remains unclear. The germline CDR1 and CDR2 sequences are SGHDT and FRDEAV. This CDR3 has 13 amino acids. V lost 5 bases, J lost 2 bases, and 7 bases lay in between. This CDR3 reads CASSPQNTGQLYF. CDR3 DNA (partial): TGTGCCAGCAGCCCACAGAACACCGGGCAGCTCTAC.

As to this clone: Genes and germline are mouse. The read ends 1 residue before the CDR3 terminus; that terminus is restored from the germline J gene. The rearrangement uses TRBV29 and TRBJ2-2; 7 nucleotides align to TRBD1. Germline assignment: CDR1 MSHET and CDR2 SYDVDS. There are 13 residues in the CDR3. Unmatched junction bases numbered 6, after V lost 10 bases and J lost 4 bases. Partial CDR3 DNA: TGTGCTATCCGACAGGGAGGCACCGGGCAGCTCTAC. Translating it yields CAIRQGGTGQLY. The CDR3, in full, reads CAIRQGGTGQLYF.

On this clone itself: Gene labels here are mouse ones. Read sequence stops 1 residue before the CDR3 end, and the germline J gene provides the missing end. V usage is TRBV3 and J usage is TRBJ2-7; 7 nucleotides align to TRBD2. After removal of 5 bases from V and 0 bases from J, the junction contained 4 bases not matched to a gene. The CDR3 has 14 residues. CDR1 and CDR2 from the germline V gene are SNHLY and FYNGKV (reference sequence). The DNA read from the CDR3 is TGTGCCAGCAGCCCGGGGGGGGTCTCCTATGAACAGTAC. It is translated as CASSPGGVSYEQY. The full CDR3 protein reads CASSPGGVSYEQYF.

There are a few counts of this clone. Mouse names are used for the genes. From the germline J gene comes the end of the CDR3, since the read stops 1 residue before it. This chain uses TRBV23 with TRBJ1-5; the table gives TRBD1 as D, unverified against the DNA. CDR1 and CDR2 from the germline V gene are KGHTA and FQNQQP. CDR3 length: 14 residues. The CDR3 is CSSVRDINNQAPLF. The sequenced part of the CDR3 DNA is TGCTCCAGCGTCAGGGACATTAACAACCAGGCTCCGCTT.

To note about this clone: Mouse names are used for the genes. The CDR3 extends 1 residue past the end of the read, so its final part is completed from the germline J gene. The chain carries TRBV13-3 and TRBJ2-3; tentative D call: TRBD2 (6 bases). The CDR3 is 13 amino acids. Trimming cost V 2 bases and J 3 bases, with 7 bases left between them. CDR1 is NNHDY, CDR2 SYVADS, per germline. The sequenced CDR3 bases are TGTGCCAGCAGTGAGTGGGGGGCAGAAACGCTGTAT. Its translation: CASSEWGAETLY. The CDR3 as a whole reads CASSEWGAETLYF.

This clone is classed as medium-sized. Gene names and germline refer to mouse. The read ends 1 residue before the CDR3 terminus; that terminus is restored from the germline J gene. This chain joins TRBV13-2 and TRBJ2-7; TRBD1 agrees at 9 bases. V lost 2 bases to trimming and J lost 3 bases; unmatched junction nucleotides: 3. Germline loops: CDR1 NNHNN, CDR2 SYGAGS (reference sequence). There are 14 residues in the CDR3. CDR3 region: CASGERTGDYEQYF. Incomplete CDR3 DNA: TGTGCCAGCGGTGAAAGGACAGGGGACTATGAACAGTAC.

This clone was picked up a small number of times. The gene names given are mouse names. The sequenced CDR3 bases are TGTGCCAGCAGACAGGGGCGAGACTCCGACTACACC. The encoded protein is CASRQGRDSDYT. The CDR3 in full is CASRQGRDSDYTF. The chain employs TRBV13-1 and TRBJ1-2; 7 positions match TRBD1. The sequence runs out 1 residue before the end of the CDR3; the remainder is reconstructed from the germline J gene. Germline CDR1 is NSHNY and CDR2 is SYGAGN. The CDR3 consists of 13 residues. V shed 5 bases, J shed 3 bases, and the junction held 4 bases outside the gene matches.

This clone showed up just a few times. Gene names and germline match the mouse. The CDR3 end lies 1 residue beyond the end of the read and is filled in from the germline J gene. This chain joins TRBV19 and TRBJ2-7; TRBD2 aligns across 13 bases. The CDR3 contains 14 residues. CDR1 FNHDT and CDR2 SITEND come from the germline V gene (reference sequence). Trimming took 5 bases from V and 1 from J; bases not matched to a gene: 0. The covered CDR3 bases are TGTGCCAGCAGGGGACTGGGGGGGTCCTATGAACAGTAC. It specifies CASRGLGGSYEQY. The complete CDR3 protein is CASRGLGGSYEQYF.

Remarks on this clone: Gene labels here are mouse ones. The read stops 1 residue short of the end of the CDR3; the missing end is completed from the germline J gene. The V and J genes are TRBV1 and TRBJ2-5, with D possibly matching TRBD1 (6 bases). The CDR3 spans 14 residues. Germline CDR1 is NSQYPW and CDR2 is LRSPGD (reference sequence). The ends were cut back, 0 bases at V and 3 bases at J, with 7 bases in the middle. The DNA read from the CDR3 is TGCACCTGCAGTGCAGAAAGGGGGCAAGACACCCAGTAC. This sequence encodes CTCSAERGQDTQY. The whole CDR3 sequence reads CTCSAERGQDTQYF.

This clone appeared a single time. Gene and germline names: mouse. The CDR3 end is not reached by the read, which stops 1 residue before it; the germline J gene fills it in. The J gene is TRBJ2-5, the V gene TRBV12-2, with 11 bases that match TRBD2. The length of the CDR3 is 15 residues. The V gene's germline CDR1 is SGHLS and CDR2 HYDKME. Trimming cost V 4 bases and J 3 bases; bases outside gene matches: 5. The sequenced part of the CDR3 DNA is TGTGCCAGCTCACGGGACTGGGGGTTACAAGACACCCAGTAC. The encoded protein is CASSRDWGLQDTQY. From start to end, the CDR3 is CASSRDWGLQDTQYF. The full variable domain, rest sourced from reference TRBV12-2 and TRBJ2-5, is NSGVVQSPRYIIKGKGERSILKCIPISGHLSVAWYQQTQGQELKFFIQHYDKMERDKGNLPSRFSVQQFDDYHSEMNMSALELEDSAVYFCASSRDWGLQDTQYFGPGTRLLVL.

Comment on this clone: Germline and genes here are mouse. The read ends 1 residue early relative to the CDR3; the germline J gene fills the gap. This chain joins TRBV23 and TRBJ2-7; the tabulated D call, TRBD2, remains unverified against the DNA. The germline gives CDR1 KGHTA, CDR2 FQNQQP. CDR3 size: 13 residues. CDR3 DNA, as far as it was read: TGCTCCAGCAGTCAATTAGACTGGGGGGTACAGTAC. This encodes CSSSQLDWGVQY. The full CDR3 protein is CSSSQLDWGVQYF.

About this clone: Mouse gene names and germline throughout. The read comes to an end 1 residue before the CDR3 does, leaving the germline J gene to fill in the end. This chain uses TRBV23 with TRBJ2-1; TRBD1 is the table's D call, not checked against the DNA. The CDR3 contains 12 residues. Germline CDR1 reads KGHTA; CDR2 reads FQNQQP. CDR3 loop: CSSRDSHAEQFF. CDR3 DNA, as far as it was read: TGCTCCAGCAGGGACAGTCATGCTGAGCAGTTC.